This TCR beta chain was observed in a study of post-analysis software for immune sequencing data. Findings and limits, study-wide: With F measure, samples from one preparation batch clustered together strongly. Patients had higher frequencies than controls of five TRBV segments, including TRBV5-6, TRBV5-1 and TRBV20-1.

Unique molecular identifiers had been added to the TCR beta cDNA libraries. The yield from approximately 1 to 10 million T cells was roughly 0.5 million cDNA molecules in total. MiXCR, applied by TCRdb to the PCR reads, yields one record per CDR3 protein. The top ten hold about 0.5% of the sample, which has about 800,000 distinct CDR3 sequences, 25% to 30% seen once. This clonotype has only a few counts. Its cognate antigen is unknown. The V end lost 9 bases, the J end lost 2 bases, and 10 bases lay between the germline ends. This CDR3 has 12 residues. The receptor comes from a girl aged 10-17 years with multiple sclerosis. V is TRBV12-3 or TRBV12-4 and J is TRBJ1-2, with a weak D call TRBD1 (5 bases). Sequences were obtained from blood. The CDR3 DNA sequence: TGTGCCAGTTCGGGACCCAACTATGGCTACACCTTC. Its protein is CASSGPNYGYTF.